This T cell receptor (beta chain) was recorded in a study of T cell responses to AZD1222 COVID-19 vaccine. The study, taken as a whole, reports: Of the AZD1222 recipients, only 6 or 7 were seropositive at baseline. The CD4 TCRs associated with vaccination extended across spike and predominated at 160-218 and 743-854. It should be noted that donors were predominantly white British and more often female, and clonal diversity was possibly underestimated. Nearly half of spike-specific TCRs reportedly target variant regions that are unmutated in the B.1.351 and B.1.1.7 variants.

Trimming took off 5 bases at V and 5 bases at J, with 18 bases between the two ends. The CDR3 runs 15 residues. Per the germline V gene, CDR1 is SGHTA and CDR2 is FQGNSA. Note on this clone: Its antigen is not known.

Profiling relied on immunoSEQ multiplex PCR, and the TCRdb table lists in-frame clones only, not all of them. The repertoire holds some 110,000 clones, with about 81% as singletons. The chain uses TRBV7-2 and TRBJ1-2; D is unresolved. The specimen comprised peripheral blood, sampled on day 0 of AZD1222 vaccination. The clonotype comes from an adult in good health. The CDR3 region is CASSPTGGHGYGYTF. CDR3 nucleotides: TGTGCCAGCAGCCCTACGGGAGGTCATGGGTATGGCTACACCTTC.